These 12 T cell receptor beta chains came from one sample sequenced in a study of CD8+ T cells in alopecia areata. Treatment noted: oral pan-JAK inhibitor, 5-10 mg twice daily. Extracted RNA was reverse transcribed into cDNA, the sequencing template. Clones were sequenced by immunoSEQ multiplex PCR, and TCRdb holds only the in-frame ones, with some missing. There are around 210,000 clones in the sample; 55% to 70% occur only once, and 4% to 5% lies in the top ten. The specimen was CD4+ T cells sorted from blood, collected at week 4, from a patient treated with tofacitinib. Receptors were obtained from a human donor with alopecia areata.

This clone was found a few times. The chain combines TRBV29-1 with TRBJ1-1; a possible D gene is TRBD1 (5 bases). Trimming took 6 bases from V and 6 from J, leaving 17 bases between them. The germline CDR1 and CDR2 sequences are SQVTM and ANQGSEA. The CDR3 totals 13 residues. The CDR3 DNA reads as TGCAGCGTCCTCCGGCCCTTGGGGGCTGAAGCTTTCTTT. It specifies CSVLRPLGAEAFF.

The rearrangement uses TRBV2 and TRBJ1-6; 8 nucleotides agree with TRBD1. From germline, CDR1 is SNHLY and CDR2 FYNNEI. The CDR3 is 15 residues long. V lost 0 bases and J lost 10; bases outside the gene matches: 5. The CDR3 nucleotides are TGTGCCAGCAGTGAAGCGTTACAGGGGGACTCACCCCTCCACTTT. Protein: CASSEALQGDSPLHF.

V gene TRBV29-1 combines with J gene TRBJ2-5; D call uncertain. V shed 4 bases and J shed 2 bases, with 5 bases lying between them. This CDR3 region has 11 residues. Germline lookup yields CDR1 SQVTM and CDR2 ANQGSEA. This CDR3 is CSVVTQETQYF. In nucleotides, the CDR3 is TGCAGCGTTGTCACTCAAGAGACCCAGTACTTC.

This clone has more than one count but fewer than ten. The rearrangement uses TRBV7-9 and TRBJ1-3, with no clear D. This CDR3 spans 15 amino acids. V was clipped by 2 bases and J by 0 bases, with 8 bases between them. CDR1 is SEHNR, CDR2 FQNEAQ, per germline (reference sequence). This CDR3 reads CASSLSQLSGNTIYF. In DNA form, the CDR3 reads TGTGCCAGCAGCTTATCGCAACTCTCTGGAAACACCATATATTTT.

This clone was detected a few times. The CDR3 region has the DNA TGCAGTGCTACTGAACAAGAGACCCAGTACTTC. Protein sequence: CSATEQETQYF. The rearrangement uses TRBV20-1 and TRBJ2-5; no reliable D call. Germline CDR1 DFQATT, CDR2 SNEGSKA (reference sequence). The CDR3 has 11 amino acids. V lost 4 bases and J lost 2, with 5 bases in between.

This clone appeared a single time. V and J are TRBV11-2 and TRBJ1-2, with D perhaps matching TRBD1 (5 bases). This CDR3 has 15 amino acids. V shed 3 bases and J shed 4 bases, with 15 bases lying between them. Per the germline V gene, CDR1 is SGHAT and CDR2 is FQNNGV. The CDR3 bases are TGTGCCAGCAGCTTCGGGGACCTGCCAGTCTATGGCTACACCTTC. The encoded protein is CASSFGDLPVYGYTF.

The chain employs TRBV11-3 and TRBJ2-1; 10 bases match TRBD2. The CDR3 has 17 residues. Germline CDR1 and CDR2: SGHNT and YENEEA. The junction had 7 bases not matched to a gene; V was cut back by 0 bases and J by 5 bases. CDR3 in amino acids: CASSLDGVSGGNNEQFF. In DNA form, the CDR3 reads TGTGCCAGCAGCTTAGATGGGGTTAGCGGGGGGAACAATGAGCAGTTCTTC.

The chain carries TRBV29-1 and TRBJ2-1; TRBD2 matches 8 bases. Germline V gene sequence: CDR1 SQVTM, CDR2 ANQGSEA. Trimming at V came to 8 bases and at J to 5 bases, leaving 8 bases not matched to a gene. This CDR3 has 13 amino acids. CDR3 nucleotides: TGCAGCCTCTCTAGCGGGCGAAACAATGAGCAGTTCTTC. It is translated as CSLSSGRNNEQFF.

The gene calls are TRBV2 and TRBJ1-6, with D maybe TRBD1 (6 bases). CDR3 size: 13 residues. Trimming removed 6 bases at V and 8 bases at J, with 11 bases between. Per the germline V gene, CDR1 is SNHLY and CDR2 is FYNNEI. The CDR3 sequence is CASRDREYSPLHF. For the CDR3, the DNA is TGTGCCAGCAGGGACAGAGAGTATTCACCCCTCCACTTT.

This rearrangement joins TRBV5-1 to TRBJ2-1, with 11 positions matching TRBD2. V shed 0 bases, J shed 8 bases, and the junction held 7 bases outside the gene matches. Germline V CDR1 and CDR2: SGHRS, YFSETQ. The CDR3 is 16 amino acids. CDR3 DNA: TGCGCCAGCAGCTTGGCTCTAGCGGGGGGTTACGATGAGCAGTTCTTC. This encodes CASSLALAGGYDEQFF.

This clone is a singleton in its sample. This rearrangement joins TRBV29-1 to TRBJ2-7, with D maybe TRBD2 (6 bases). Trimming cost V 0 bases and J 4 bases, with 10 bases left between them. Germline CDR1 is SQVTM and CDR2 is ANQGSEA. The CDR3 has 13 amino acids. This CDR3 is CSVEEGGVYEQYF. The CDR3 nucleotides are TGCAGCGTTGAAGAGGGGGGAGTTTACGAGCAGTACTTC.

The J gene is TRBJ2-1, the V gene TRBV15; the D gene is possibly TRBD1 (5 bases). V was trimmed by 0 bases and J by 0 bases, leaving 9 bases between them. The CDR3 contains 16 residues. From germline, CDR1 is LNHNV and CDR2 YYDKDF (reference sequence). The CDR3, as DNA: TGTGCCACCAGCAGAGATTATGACAGCTCCTACAATGAGCAGTTCTTC. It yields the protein CATSRDYDSSYNEQFF.